The 2 T cell receptor beta chains below were found in one sample sequenced in a study of OX40 agonist ivuxolimab in advanced cancers. Here immunoSEQ multiplex PCR was the method, and the copy in TCRdb shows in-frame clones only, minus some. The sample includes fewer than 25,000 clones, approximately 80% of them seen just once. The specimen comprised CD4+ or CD8+ T cells sorted from blood, sampled in a trial of the OX40 agonist ivuxolimab. These receptors originate from an adult with an advanced solid tumor such as melanoma, head and neck, liver or kidney cancer.

The J gene is TRBJ2-7, the V gene TRBV7-2; 8 nucleotides line up with TRBD2. The CDR3 covers 14 residues. The trim removed 5 bases at V and 6 bases at J, leaving 9 bases unmatched. Germline-derived CDR1 and CDR2 are SGHTA and FQGNSA. The CDR3 here is CASSQAGVSVEQYF. The CDR3 region has the DNA TGTGCCAGCAGCCAAGCGGGAGTATCGGTCGAGCAGTACTTC.

The chain links TRBV7-2 to TRBJ2-7, with 7 nucleotides matching TRBD1. In germline, CDR1 is SGHTA, CDR2 FQGNSA. The CDR3 is 14 amino acids. J gave up 4 bases and V 4 bases, and 7 bases lay outside the gene matches. CDR3 bases: TGTGCCAGCAGCTCCCGAGGGGGCGGGTACGAGCAGTACTTC. Protein product: CASSSRGGGYEQYF.